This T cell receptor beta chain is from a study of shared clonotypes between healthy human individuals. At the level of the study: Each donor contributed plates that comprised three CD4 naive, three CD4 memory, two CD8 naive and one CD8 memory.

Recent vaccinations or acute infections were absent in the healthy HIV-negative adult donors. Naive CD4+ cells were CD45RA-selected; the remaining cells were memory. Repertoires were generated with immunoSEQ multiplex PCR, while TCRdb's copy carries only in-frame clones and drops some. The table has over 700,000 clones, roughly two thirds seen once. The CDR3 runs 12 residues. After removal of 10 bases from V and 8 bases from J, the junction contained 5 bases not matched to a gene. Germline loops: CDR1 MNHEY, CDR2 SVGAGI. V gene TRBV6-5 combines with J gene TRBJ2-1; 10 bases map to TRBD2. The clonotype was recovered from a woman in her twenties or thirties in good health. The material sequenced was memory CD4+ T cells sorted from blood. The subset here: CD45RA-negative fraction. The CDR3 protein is CAIGSGRHEQFF. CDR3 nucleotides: TGTGCCATCGGTAGCGGGAGGCATGAGCAGTTCTTC.